This TCR beta chain was sequenced during a study of identical twins' blood T cells. Study context: About six alpha and six beta libraries together yielded about 50 million reads.

MiXCR, applied by TCRdb to the 5' RACE reads, yields one record per CDR3 protein. The sample gives fewer than 450,000 distinct CDR3 sequences, approximately 30% of which show up once; around 5.6% is in the top ten. The donors were healthy female monozygous twins, three pairs in total. This clonotype came up a few times. Its matching antigen is unknown. The CDR3 length is 16 residues. The germline V and J ends were trimmed by 6 bases and 10 bases, with 28 bases remaining between them. CDR1 SGDLS and CDR2 YYNGEE come from the germline V gene. Study-level findings and limits: Abundant TCRbeta CDR3s overlapped more between twins than with unrelated donors.

The source of this sequence is a woman aged 18-55 years in good health. Sequencing used PBMCs. The V and J genes are TRBV9 and TRBJ1-2, with D unclear. DNA for the CDR3: TGTGCCAGCACTCGGACTCTTGGAGAAGTGGTAACCTCCTACACCTTC. Its protein product is CASTRTLGEVVTSYTF.